The 12 T cell receptor beta chains given below trace back to one sample, sequenced in a study of shared clonotypes between healthy human individuals. The repertoire was sequenced with immunoSEQ multiplex PCR; TCRdb's copy has only in-frame clones and lacks some. The table lists over 400,000 clones, roughly 80% of them singletons. Sequencing was carried out using PBMCs. The origin of the receptors is a woman between 40 and 55 years old in good health. Some clones in this sample may be carry-over from other donors' samples.

The V and J genes are TRBV30 and TRBJ1-1; D remains unclear. Germline-derived CDR1 and CDR2 are GTSNPN and SVGIG (reference sequence). The V end was cut by 0 bases, the J end by 1 base, with 9 bases between. The CDR3 length is 14 residues. For the CDR3, the DNA is TGTGCCTGGAGTGTAGAGGCAGGGAACACTGAAGCTTTCTTT. It codes for CAWSVEAGNTEAFF.

This clone was observed a single time. The rearrangement joins TRBV5-1 to TRBJ1-5; the D gene is possibly TRBD1 (5 bases). Trimming stripped 4 bases from V and 0 bases from J, with 8 bases between. Germline CDR1 is SGHRS and CDR2 is YFSETQ. The CDR3 runs 14 residues. In DNA form, the CDR3 reads TGCGCCAGCAGCCCTGGGACTAGCAATCAGCCCCAGCATTTT. Translating it yields CASSPGTSNQPQHF.

The chain has TRBV28 and TRBJ2-7; 8 nucleotides line up with TRBD1. This CDR3 region has 16 residues. Germline V lookup: CDR1 MDHEN, CDR2 SYDVKM. V gave up 5 bases and J gave up 1 base; unmatched junction bases: 10. The DNA for the CDR3 is TGTGCCAGCAGTACGATAGGACAGGGAAAATCCTACGAGCAGTACTTC. Translating gives CASSTIGQGKSYEQYF.

CDR3 DNA: TGTGCCAGCAAACCGGGACAGGGGCAATCTGGGGCCAACGTCCTGACTTTC. Amino acids: CASKPGQGQSGANVLTF. This chain links TRBV27 with TRBJ2-6; 10 bases fit TRBD1. The CDR3 loop spans 17 amino acids. Per germline, CDR1 MNHEY and CDR2 SMNVEV (reference sequence). With V trimmed by 7 bases and J by 1 base, 7 bases remained unmatched.

A single count supports this clone. Other DNA sequences in this specimen translate into the identical CDR3. The J gene is TRBJ1-1, the V gene TRBV5-4; a weak D match, TRBD1 (5 bases). This CDR3 has 14 amino acids. Trimming took off 2 bases at V and 1 base at J, with 9 bases between the two ends. CDR1 is SGHNT, CDR2 YYREEE, per germline (reference sequence). The CDR3 coding sequence is TGTGCCAGCAGCTTAGGAGACAGGAACACTGAAGCTTTCTTT. This gives the protein CASSLGDRNTEAFF.

The chain carries TRBV28 and TRBJ2-1, with unresolved D. The CDR3 has 11 amino acids. Germline CDR1 reads MDHEN; CDR2 reads SYDVKM. Trimming left V 5 bases short and J 5 bases short, with 4 bases between. CDR3 protein: CASSQNNEQFF. CDR3 in DNA: TGTGCCAGCAGTCAGAACAATGAGCAGTTCTTC. Full variable domain (remainder filled in from reference TRBV28 and TRBJ2-1): DVKVTQSSRYLVKRTGEKVFLECVQDMDHENMFWYRQDPGLGLRLIYFSYDVKMKEKGDIPEGYSVSREKKERFSLILESASTNQTSMYLCASSQNNEQFFGPGTRLTVL.

A note on this clone: A far more abundant clone sits one base away, making this likely a read error. The chain joins TRBV7-9 to TRBJ1-2; D remains ambiguous. The CDR3 is made up of 13 amino acids. The germline V gene encodes CDR1 SEHNR and CDR2 FQNEAQ (reference sequence). The CDR3 DNA is TGTGTCAGCAGCCCAACTCCGGGGTATGGCTACACCTTC. Translated, it gives CVSSPTPGYGYTF. Filled out from reference TRBV7-9 and TRBJ1-2, the complete variable domain reads DTGVSQNPRHKITKRGQNVTFRCDPISEHNRLYWYRQTLGQGPEFLTYFQNEAQLEKSRLLSDRFSAERPKGSFSTLEIQRTEQGDSAMYLCVSSPTPGYGYTFGSGTRLTVV.

This chain connects TRBV19 to TRBJ2-3; a possible D gene is TRBD2 (5 bases). The ends were cut back, 5 bases at V and 0 bases at J, with 12 bases in the middle. The CDR3 consists of 15 residues. Per germline, CDR1 LNHDA and CDR2 SQIVND (reference sequence). The CDR3 nucleotides are TGTGCCAGTAGTTTAGTGGGAGTGAGCACAGATACGCAGTATTTT. Translated: CASSLVGVSTDTQYF.

The chain combines TRBV4-3 with TRBJ1-5; D gene uncertain. The CDR3 loop spans 15 amino acids. The germline V and J ends were trimmed by 0 bases and 7 bases, with 13 bases remaining between them. Germline CDR1 is LGHNA and CDR2 is YSLEER. The CDR3 loop is CASSQDGGLGQPQHF. For the CDR3, the DNA is TGCGCCAGCAGCCAAGATGGAGGGTTGGGACAGCCCCAGCATTTT.

Points on this clone: It is likely a read error: a sequence one base away is far more abundant. The J gene is TRBJ2-5, the V gene TRBV10-1; a possible D gene is TRBD1 (5 bases). Germline V gene lookup returns CDR1 WNHNN and CDR2 SYGVQD (reference sequence). This CDR3 has 15 residues. V gave up 0 bases and J gave up 11 bases, with 19 bases separating them. The CDR3 reads CASSESGWGFGEQYF. The CDR3 DNA follows: TGCGCCAGCAGTGAGTCGGGCTGGGGCTTCGGTGAGCAGTACTTC.

The chain recombines TRBV4-1 with TRBJ2-3, with 11 bases identical to TRBD2. J gave up 7 bases and V 1 base, and 10 bases lay outside the gene matches. This CDR3 is 17 amino acids long. CDR1 and CDR2 (germline): MGHRA, YSYEKL. CDR3 nucleotide sequence: TGCGCCAGCAGCCAAGGATTAGCGGGGGGGCCATTGAATACGCAGTATTTT. Its protein is CASSQGLAGGPLNTQYF.

The CDR3 reads CASIPGGGNEQFF. In DNA form, the CDR3 reads TGCGCCAGCATCCCGGGGGGGGGCAATGAGCAGTTCTTC. The V gene is TRBV10-2, the J gene TRBJ2-1, with 8 bases lining up with TRBD2. Trimming at V came to 7 bases and at J to 6 bases, leaving 5 bases not matched to a gene. The CDR3 consists of 13 residues. Germline CDR1 is WSHSY and CDR2 is SAAADI.